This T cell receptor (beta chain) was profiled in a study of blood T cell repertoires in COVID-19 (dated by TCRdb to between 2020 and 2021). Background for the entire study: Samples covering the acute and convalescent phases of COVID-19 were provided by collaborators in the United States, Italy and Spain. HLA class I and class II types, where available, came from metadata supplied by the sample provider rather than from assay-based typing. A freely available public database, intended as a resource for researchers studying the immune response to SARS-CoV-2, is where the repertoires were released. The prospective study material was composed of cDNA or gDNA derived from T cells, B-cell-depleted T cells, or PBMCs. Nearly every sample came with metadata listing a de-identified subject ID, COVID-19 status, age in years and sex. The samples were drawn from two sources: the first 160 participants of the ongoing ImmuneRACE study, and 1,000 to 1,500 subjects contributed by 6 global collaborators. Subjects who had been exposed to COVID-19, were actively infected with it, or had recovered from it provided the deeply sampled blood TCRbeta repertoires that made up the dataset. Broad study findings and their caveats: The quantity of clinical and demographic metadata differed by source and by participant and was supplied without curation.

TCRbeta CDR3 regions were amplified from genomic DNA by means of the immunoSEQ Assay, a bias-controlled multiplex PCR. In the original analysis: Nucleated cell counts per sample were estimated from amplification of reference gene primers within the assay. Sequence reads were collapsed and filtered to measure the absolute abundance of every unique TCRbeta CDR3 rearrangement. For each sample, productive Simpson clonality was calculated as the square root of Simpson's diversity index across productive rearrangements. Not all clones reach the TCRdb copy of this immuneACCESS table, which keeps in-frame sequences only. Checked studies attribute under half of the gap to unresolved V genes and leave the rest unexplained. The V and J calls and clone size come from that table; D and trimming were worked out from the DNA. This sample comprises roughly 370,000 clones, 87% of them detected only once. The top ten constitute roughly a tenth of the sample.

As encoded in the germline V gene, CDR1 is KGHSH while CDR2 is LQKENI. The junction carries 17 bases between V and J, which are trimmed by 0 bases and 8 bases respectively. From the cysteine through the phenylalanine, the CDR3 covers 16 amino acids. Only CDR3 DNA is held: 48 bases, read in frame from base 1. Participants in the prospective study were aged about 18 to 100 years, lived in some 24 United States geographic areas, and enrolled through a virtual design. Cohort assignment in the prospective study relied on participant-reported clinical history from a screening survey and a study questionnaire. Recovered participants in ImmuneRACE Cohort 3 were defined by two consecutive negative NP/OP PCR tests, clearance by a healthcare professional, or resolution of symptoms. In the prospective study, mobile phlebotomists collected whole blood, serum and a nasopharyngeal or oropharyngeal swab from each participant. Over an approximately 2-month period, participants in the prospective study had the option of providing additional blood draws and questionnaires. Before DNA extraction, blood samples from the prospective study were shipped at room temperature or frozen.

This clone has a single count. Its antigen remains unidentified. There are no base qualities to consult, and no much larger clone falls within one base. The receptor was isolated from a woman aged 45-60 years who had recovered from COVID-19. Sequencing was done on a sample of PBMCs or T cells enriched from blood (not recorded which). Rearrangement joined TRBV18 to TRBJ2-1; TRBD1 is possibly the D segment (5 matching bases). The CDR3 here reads CASSPPPGAPTHEQFF. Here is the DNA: TGTGCCAGCTCACCACCCCCTGGGGCTCCTACTCATGAGCAGTTCTTC.